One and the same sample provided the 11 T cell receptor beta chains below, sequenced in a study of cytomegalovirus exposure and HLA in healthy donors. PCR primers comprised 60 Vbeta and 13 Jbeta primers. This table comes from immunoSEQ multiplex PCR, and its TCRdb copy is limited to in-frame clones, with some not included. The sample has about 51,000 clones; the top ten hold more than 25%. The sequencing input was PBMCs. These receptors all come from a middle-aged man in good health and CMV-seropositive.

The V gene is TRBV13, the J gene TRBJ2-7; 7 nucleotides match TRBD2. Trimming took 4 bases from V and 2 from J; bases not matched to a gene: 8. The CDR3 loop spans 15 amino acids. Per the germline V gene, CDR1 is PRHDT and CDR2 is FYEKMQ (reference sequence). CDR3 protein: CASSYSSGEAYEQYF. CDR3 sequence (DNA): TGTGCCAGCAGCTACTCTAGCGGTGAGGCCTACGAGCAGTACTTC.

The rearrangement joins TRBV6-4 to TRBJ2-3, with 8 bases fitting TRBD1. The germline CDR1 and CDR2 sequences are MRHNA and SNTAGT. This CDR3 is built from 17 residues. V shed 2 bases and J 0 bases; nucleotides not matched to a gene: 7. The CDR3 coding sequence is TGTGCCAGCAGTGACACACCAGGGGGCTCCAGCACAGATACGCAGTATTTT. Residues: CASSDTPGGSSTDTQYF.

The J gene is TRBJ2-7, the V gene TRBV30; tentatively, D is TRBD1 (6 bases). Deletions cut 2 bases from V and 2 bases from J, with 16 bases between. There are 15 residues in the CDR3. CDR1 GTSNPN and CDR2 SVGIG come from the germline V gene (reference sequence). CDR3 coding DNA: TGTGCCTGGAGTCTCCGGACAGAATTGACCTACGAGCAGTACTTC. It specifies CAWSLRTELTYEQYF.

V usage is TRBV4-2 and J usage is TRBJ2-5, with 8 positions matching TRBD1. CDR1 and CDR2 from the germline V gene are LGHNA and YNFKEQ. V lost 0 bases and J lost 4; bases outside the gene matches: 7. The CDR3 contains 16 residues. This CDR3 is CASSQDQGAGIETQYF. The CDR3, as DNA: TGTGCCAGCAGCCAAGATCAGGGGGCAGGGATAGAGACCCAGTACTTC.

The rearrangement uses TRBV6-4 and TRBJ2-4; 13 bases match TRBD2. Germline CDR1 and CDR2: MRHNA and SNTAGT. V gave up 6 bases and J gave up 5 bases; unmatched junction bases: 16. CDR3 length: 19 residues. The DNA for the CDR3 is TGTGCCAGCAGGCCTAATCGACTAGCGGGGGGATCGTCTCAAAACATTCAGTACTTC. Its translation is CASRPNRLAGGSSQNIQYF.

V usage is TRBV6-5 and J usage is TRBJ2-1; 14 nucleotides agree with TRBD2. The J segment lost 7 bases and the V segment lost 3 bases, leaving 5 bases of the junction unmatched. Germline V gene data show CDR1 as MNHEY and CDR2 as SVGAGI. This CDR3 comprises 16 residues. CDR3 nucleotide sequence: TGTGCCAGCAGTTATACCGGACTAGCGGGAGGTAATGAGCAGTTCTTC. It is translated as CASSYTGLAGGNEQFF.

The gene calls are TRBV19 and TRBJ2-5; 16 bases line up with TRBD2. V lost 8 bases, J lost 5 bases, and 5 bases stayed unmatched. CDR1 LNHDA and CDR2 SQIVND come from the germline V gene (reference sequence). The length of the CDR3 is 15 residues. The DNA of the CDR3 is TGTGCCAGTGGGACTAGCGGGGGGGCCTGGGAGACCCAGTACTTC. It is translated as CASGTSGGAWETQYF.

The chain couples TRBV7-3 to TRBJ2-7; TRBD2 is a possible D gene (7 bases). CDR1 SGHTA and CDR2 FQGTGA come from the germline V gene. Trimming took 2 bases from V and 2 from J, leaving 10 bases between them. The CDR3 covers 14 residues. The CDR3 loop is CASSLGGGTYEQYF. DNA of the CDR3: TGTGCCAGCAGCTTAGGCGGGGGCACCTACGAGCAGTACTTC.

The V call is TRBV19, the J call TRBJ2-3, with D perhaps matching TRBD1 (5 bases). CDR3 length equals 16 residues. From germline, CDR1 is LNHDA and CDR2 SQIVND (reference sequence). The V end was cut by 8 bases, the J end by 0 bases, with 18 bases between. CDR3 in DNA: TGTGCCAGTGGACAATCGACGGGCTTCAGCACAGATACGCAGTATTTT. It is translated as CASGQSTGFSTDTQYF.

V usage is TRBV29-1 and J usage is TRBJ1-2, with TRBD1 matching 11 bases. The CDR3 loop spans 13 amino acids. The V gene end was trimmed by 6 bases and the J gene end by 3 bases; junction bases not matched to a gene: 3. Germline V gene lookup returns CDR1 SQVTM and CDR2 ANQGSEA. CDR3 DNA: TGCAGCGTCAGGACAGGGGGCGACTATGGCTACACCTTC. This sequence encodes CSVRTGGDYGYTF.

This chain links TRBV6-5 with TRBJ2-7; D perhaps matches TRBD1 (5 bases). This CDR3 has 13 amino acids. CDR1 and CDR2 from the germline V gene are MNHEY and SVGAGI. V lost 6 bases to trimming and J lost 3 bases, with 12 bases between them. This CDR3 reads CASSPRGYYEQYF. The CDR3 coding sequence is TGTGCCAGCAGCCCTAGGGGATACTACGAGCAGTACTTC.